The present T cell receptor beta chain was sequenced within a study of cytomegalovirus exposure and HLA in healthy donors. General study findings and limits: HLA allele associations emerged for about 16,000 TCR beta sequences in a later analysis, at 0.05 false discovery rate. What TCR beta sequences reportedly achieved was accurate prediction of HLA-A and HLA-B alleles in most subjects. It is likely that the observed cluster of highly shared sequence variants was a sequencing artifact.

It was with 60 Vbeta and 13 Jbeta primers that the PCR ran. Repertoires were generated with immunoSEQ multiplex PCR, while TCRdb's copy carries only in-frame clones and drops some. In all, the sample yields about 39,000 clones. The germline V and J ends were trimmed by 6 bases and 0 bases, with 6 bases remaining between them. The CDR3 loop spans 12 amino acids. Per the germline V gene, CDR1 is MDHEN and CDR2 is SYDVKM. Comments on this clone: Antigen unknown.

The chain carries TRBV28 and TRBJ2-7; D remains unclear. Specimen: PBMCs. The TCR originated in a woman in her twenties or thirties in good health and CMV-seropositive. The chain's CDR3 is CASRSFSYEQYF. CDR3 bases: TGTGCCAGCAGGAGCTTCTCCTACGAGCAGTACTTC.